This is a list of T cell receptor beta chains from one sample in a study of cytomegalovirus exposure and HLA in healthy donors. Generated by immunoSEQ multiplex PCR, the TCRdb table keeps only in-frame clones and is missing some. The sample holds approximately 150,000 clones, around 75% seen once. The sequenced material came from PBMCs. The origin of the receptors is a male donor in good health and CMV-seronegative. The CDR3 runs from the conserved cysteine through the conserved F or W. Fields, in order: D gene, clone size, J gene, V gene, CDR3 length, CDR3 DNA, CDR3 protein. D genes are given only for firm matches. Where a row states a size, it is once, few, many or the class of an expanded clone; other rows omit it.

>.|.|TRBJ1-5|TRBV10-2|14
TGCGCCAGCAGTGAGGTAGCAGGCAATCAGCCCCAGCATTTT
CASSEVAGNQPQHF
>.|.|TRBJ1-2|TRBV4-1|15
TGCGCCAGCAGCCTTTCCTCGAACCTAAACTATGGCTACACCTTC
CASSLSSNLNYGYTF
>TRBD2|.|TRBJ2-7|TRBV27|15
TGTGCCAGCAGTTCCTTCCGGGAGGCATCCTACGAGCAGTACTTC
CASSSFREASYEQYF
>.|.|TRBJ1-5|TRBV1|17
TGCACCAGCAGCCTGTTACGGGACAGGGGAAGAGGACAGCCCCAGCATTTT
CTSSLLRDRGRGQPQHF
>TRBD1|.|TRBJ1-5|TRBV19|15
TGTGCCAGTAGTAGGGGACAGGGTTTCGGACAGCCCCAGCATTTT
CASSRGQGFGQPQHF
>.|.|TRBJ1-1|TRBV5-4|17
TGTGCCAGCAGCCTCACAAGTCGGGGGGACAAAAACACTGAAGCTTTCTTT
CASSLTSRGDKNTEAFF
>TRBD2|.|TRBJ2-3|TRBV2|17
TGTGCCAGCAGTGGGTTACGAGCGGGAGAGGTCACAGATACGCAGTATTTT
CASSGLRAGEVTDTQYF
>.|.|TRBJ2-5|TRBV7-8|15
TGTGCCAGCAGCTTACCCCCAGCCTCGGGAGAGACCCAGTACTTC
CASSLPPASGETQYF
>.|.|TRBJ2-4|TRBV14|15
TGTGCCGGGTCCAGGGTCTCCTTAGCCAAAAACATTCAGTACTTC
CAGSRVSLAKNIQYF
>.|.|TRBJ2-7|TRBV7-2|13
TGTGCCAGCAGCGTCACAGGGACCTACGAGCAGTACTTC
CASSVTGTYEQYF
>.|.|TRBJ2-1|TRBV19|16
TGTGCCAGTAGTATAGGGGGCGGCTCCCGGGGGAATGAGCAGTTCTTC
CASSIGGGSRGNEQFF
>TRBD2|once|TRBJ2-1|TRBV19|17
TGTGCCAGTAGTATAGGACTAGCGGGGAGTCTCTACAATGAGCAGTTCTTC
CASSIGLAGSLYNEQFF
>.|once|TRBJ2-2|TRBV7-3|12
TGTGCCAGCAGCCATTACTCCGGGGAGCTGTTTTTT
CASSHYSGELFF
>.|few|TRBJ2-5|TRBV27|13
TGTGCCAGCAGTTTTACCGCCCGCGGGACCCAGTACTTC
CASSFTARGTQYF
>.|.|TRBJ2-1|TRBV4-1|16
TGCGCCAGCAGCCAAGAAACAGGCCAAGCCTACAATGAGCAGTTCTTC
CASSQETGQAYNEQFF
>.|once|TRBJ2-7|TRBV28|15
TGTGCCAGCAGTTTGCACAGCTCCGGACACTACGAGCAGTACTTC
CASSLHSSGHYEQYF
>.|.|TRBJ1-6|TRBV11-2|15
TGTGCCAGCAGCTTAGTCATAAAGGGAGGTTCACCCCTCCACTTT
CASSLVIKGGSPLHF
>TRBD2|.|TRBJ2-1|TRBV7-2|12
TGTGCCAGCAGCTTAACTAGCGATGAGCAGTTCTTC
CASSLTSDEQFF
>.|.|TRBJ1-3|TRBV28|15
TGTGCCAGCAGGCCAGTCGACACCTCTGGAAACACCATATATTTT
CASRPVDTSGNTIYF
>TRBD2|few|TRBJ2-4|TRBV4-2|13
TGTGCCAGCAGCCAAGAATCCGGGGGGGTGGTGTACTTC
CASSQESGGVVYF
>TRBD1|.|TRBJ1-1|TRBV5-1|12
TGCGCCAGCAGCTATGGACAGGGAGAAGCTTTCTTT
CASSYGQGEAFF
>TRBD1|.|TRBJ2-5|TRBV4-3|16
TGCGCCAGCAGCCAAACCAGGGGCAGGGGGCAAGAGACCCAGTACTTC
CASSQTRGRGQETQYF
>.|.|TRBJ1-3|TRBV15|15
TGTGCCACCTCGGAACAGTCGAACTCTGGAAACACCATATATTTT
CATSEQSNSGNTIYF
>TRBD1|.|TRBJ2-7|TRBV5-8|13
TGTGCCAGCAGCAGGGGGACAGCCTACGAGCAGTACTTC
CASSRGTAYEQYF
>.|.|TRBJ2-3|TRBV27|14
TGTGCCAGCAGTTCGGACAGAGTTACAGATGCGCAGTATTTT
CASSSDRVTDAQYF
>TRBD2|.|TRBJ2-1|TRBV4-3|14
TGCGCCAGCAGCCAGACTAGCGGCTACAATGAGCAGTTCTTC
CASSQTSGYNEQFF
>TRBD1|once|TRBJ2-7|TRBV7-2|16
TGTGCCAGCAGCTTACAAACCGGGACAGGCTCCTACGAGCAGTACTTC
CASSLQTGTGSYEQYF